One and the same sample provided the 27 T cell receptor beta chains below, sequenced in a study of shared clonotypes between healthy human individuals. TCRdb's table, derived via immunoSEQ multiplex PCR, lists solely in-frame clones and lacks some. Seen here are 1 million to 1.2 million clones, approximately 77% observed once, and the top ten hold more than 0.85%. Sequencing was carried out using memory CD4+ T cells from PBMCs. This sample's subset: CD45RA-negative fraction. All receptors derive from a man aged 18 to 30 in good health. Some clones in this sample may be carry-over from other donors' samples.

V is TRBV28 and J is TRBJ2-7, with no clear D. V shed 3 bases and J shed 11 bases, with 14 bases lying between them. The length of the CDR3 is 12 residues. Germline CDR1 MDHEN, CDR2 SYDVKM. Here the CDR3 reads CASSFRRSRKYF. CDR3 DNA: TGTGCCAGCAGTTTTCGCAGGAGTCGGAAGTACTTC.

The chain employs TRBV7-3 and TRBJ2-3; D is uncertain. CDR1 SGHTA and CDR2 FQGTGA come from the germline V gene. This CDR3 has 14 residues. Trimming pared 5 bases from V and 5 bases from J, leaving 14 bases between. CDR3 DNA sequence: TGTGCCAGCAGCCCTTTCGGACCTCAAGATACGCAGTATTTT. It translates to CASSPFGPQDTQYF.

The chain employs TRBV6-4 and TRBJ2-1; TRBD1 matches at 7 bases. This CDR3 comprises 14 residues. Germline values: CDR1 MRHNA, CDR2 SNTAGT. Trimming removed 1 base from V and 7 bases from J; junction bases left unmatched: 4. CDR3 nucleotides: TGTGCCAGCAGTGACTGGTCAGGGGGAAATGAGCAGTTCTTC. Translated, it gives CASSDWSGGNEQFF.

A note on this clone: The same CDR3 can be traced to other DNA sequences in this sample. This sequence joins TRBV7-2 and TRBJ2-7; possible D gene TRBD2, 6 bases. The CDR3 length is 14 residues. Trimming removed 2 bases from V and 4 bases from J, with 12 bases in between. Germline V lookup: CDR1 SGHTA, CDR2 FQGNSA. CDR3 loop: CASSLSRDFYEQYF. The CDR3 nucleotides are TGTGCCAGCAGCTTATCCCGGGACTTTTACGAGCAGTACTTC.

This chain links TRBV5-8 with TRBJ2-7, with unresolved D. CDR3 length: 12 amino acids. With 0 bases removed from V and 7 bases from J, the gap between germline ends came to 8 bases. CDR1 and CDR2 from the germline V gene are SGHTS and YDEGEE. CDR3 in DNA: TGTGCCAGCAGCTTGGCGTGGGGAGAGCAGTACTTC. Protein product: CASSLAWGEQYF.

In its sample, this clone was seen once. Here the CDR3 reads CASSFSGNTEAFF. CDR3 DNA sequence: TGTGCCAGCAGCTTTTCGGGGAACACTGAAGCTTTCTTT. This sequence joins TRBV11-1 and TRBJ1-1; no reliable D call. CDR3 length: 13 amino acids. Germline V CDR1 and CDR2: SGHAT, FQDESV (reference sequence). The ends were cut back, 3 bases at V and 1 base at J, with 6 bases in the middle.

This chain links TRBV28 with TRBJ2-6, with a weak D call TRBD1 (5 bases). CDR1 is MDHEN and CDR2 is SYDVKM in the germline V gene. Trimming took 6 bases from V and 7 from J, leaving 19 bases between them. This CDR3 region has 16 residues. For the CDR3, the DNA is TGTGCCAGCAGCCCCCCCCCTGGGGCGGAAGCCAACGTCCTGACTTTC. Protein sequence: CASSPPPGAEANVLTF.

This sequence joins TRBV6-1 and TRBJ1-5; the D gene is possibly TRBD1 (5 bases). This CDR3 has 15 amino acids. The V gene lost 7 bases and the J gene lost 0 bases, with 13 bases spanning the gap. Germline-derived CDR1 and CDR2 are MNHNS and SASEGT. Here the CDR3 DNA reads TGTGCCAGCATCCTTTGGGGGACTAGCAATCAGCCCCAGCATTTT. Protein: CASILWGTSNQPQHF.

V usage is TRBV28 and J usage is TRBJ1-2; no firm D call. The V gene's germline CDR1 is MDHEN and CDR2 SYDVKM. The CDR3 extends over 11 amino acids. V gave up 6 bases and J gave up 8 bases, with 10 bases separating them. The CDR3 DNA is TGTGCCAGCAGGGCTAATACCGGCTACACCTTC. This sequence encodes CASRANTGYTF.

The chain's CDR3 is CASSVDDGAYNEQFF. CDR3 bases: TGTGCCAGCAGCGTAGACGACGGGGCGTACAATGAGCAGTTCTTC. The gene calls are TRBV9 and TRBJ2-1, with D perhaps TRBD1 or TRBD2 (5 bases each). Looked up from germline, CDR1 is SGDLS and CDR2 is YYNGEE. The V end was cut by 0 bases, the J end by 4 bases, with 11 bases between. There are 15 residues in the CDR3.

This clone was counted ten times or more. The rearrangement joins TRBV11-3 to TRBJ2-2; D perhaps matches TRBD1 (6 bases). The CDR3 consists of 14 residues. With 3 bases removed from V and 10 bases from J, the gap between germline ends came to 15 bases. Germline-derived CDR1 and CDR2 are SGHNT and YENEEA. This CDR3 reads CASSFRTQGAELFF. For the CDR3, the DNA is TGTGCCAGCAGCTTTAGGACACAGGGCGCGGAGCTGTTTTTT.

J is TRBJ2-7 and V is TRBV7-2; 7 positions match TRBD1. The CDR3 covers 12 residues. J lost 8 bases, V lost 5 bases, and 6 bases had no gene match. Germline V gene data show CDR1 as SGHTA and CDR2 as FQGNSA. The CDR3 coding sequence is TGTGCCAGCAGCAGGGACAGTCACCAGCAGTACTTC. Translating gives CASSRDSHQQYF.

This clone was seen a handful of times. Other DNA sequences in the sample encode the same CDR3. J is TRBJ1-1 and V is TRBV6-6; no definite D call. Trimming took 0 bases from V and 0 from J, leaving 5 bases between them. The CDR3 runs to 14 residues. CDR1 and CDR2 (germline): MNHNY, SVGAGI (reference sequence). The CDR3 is CASSYSTLNTEAFF. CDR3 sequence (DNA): TGTGCCAGCAGTTACTCTACTCTGAACACTGAAGCTTTCTTT.

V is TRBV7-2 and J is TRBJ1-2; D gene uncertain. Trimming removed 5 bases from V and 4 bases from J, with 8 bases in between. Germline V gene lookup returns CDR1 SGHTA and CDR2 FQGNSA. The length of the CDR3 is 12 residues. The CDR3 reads CASSLEVYGYTF. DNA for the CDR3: TGTGCCAGCAGCCTCGAAGTCTATGGCTACACCTTC.

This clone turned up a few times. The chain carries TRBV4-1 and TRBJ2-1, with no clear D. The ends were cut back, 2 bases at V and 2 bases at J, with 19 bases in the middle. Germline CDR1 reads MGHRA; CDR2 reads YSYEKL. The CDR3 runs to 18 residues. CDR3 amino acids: CASSQTDMGFIAYNEQFF. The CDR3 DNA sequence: TGCGCCAGCAGCCAAACGGATATGGGCTTCATAGCCTACAATGAGCAGTTCTTC.

The CDR3: CASGDRQRWETQYF. CDR3 sequence (DNA): TGTGCCAGTGGGGACAGACAAAGGTGGGAGACCCAGTACTTC. V is TRBV19 and J is TRBJ2-5; the match to TRBD1 covers 7 bases. J gave up 5 bases and V 8 bases, and 11 bases lay outside the gene matches. This CDR3 spans 14 amino acids. Germline loops: CDR1 LNHDA, CDR2 SQIVND (reference sequence).

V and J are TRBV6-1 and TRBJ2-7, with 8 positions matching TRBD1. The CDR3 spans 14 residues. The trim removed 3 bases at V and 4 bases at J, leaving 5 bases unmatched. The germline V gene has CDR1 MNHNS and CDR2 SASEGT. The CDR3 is CASSETGENYEQYF. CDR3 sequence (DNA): TGTGCCAGCAGTGAGACAGGGGAGAATTACGAGCAGTACTTC.

In nucleotides, the CDR3 is TGTGCCAGCACCCAGGGGGCGTCCCCCCAGCATTTT. Translation gives CASTQGASPQHF. This chain uses TRBV28 with TRBJ1-5, with 8 bases that match TRBD1. CDR1 MDHEN and CDR2 SYDVKM come from the germline V gene. Trimming at V came to 7 bases and at J to 10 bases, leaving 6 bases not matched to a gene. The CDR3 loop spans 12 amino acids.

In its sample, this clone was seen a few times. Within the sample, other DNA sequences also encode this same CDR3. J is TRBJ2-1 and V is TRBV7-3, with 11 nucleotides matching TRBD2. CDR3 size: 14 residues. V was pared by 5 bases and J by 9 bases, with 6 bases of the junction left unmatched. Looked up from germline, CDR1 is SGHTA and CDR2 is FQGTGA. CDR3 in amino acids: CASSPDGTSGEQFF. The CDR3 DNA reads TGTGCCAGCAGCCCGGACGGGACTAGCGGTGAGCAGTTCTTC.

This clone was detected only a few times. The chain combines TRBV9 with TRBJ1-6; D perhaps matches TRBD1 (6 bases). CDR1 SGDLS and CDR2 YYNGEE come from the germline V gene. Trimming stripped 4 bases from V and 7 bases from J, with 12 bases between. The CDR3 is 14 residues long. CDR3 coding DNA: TGTGCCAGCAGCATAGGACAGCAAAATTCACCCCTCCACTTT. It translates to CASSIGQQNSPLHF.

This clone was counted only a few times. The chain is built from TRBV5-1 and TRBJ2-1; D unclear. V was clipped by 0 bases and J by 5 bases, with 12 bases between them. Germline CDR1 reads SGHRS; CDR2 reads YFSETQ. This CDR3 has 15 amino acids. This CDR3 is CASSLAETLNNEQFF. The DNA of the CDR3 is TGCGCCAGCAGCTTGGCGGAGACCCTCAACAATGAGCAGTTCTTC. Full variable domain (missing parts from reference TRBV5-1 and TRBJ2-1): KAGVTQTPRYLIKTRGQQVTLSCSPISGHRSVSWYQQTPGQGLQFLFEYFSETQRNKGNFPGRFSGRQFSNSRSEMNVSTLELGDSALYLCASSLAETLNNEQFFGPGTRLTVL.

The CDR3 coding sequence is TGTGCCAGCAGCTCGAACATACTAGGGTCGATAGATACGCAGTATTTT. Translating it yields CASSSNILGSIDTQYF. V gene TRBV28 combines with J gene TRBJ2-3, with a weak D call TRBD2 (5 bases). Trimming took off 6 bases at V and 5 bases at J, with 21 bases between the two ends. Looked up from germline, CDR1 is MDHEN and CDR2 is SYDVKM. This CDR3 region has 16 residues.

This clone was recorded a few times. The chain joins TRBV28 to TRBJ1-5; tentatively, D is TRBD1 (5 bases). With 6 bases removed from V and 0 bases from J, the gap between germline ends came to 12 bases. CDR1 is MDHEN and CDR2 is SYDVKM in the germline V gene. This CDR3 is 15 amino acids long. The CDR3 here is CASRIGGDSNQPQHF. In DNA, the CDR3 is TGTGCCAGCAGAATCGGAGGGGATAGCAATCAGCCCCAGCATTTT.

CDR3 residues: CASSQDFHGAGIGYTF. The CDR3 nucleotides read TGCGCCAGCAGCCAAGACTTTCATGGGGCGGGGATAGGCTACACCTTC. V usage is TRBV4-3 and J usage is TRBJ1-2; D might be TRBD1 (5 bases). This CDR3 is 16 amino acids long. V gave up 0 bases and J gave up 8 bases, with 19 bases separating them. Germline V CDR1 and CDR2: LGHNA, YSLEER.

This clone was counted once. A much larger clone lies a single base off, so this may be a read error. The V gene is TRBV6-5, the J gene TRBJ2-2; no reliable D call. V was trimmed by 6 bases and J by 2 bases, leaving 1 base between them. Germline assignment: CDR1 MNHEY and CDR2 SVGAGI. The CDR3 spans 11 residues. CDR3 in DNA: TGTGCCAGCAGCAACACCGGGGAGCTGTTTTTT. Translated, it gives CASSNTGELFF.

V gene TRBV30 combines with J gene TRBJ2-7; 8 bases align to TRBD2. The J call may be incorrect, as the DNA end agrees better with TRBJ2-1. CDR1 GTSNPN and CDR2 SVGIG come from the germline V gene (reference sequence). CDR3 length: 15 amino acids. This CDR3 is CAWKDPGLDGNEQFF. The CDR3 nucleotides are TGTGCCTGGAAAGACCCGGGACTAGATGGAAATGAGCAGTTCTTC.

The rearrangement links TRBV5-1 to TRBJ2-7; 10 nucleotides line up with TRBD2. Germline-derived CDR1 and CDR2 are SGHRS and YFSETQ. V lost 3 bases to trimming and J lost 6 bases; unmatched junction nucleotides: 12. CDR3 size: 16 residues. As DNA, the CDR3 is TGCGCCAGCAGCTCCCCCAGCGGGAGGGCCAAGGGCGAGCAGTACTTC. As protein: CASSSPSGRAKGEQYF.